The 15 T cell receptor beta chains listed next were all sequenced from one sample in a study of metastatic and nonmetastatic thyroid tumors. With MiXCR, TCRdb called clones anew from the PCR reads. The sample yields over 30,000 clones, 7% to 9% seen once. Prior to thyroid surgery, none of the patients had received any treatment. Sequenced input: blood. These receptor sequences come from a female donor with papillary thyroid cancer or a benign thyroid nodule (not recorded which). Some clones in this sample may be carry-over from other donors' samples.

This clone was counted between two and nine times. One base away lies a much larger clone, so this may be a sequencing read error. The chain joins TRBV10-3 to TRBJ1-5; weak D call: TRBD1 (5 bases). There are 13 residues in the CDR3. CDR1 and CDR2 from the germline V gene are ENHRY and SYGVKD. CDR3 bases: TGTGCCATGGGGGGTGTCCCTAATCAGCCCCAGCGTTTT. Its protein is CAMGGVPNQPQRF.

This clone came up many times. The junction differs from germline at one of its ends, possibly a read error. This chain joins TRBV19 and TRBJ2-2, with D perhaps TRBD1 or TRBD2 (6 bases each). The CDR3 spans 14 residues. CDR1 is LNHDA, CDR2 SQIVND, per germline (reference sequence). The CDR3 reads CARSNRVFTGGLFF. The CDR3 DNA reads TGTGCCCGCAGCAACAGGGTCTTCACCGGGGGGCTGTTTTTT.

This clone has at least ten counts. The chain uses TRBV5-1 and TRBJ2-6; D not resolved. Trimming shortened V by 1 base and J by 2 bases, and 7 bases separated the two germline ends. The CDR3 extends over 15 amino acids. The germline V gene encodes CDR1 SGHRS and CDR2 YFSETQ. DNA of the CDR3: TGCGCCAGCAGCTTGCAGGAGCCTGGGGCCAACGTCCTGACTTTC. Its protein is CASSLQEPGANVLTF.

There are many counts of this clone. CDR3 sequence (DNA): TGTGCCAGCAGACGACAGGGAGCTAACTATGGCTACACCTTC. Translation: CASRRQGANYGYTF. This sequence joins TRBV2 and TRBJ1-2, with TRBD1 matching 7 bases. The CDR3 has 14 amino acids. V shed 6 bases, J shed 0 bases, and the junction held 4 bases outside the gene matches. Germline CDR1 and CDR2: SNHLY and FYNNEI. Drawing the rest from reference TRBV2 and TRBJ1-2, the complete variable domain is EPEVTQTPSHQVTQMGQEVILRCVPISNHLYFYWYRQILGQKVEFLVSFYNNEISEKSEIFDDQFSVERPDGSNFTLKIRSTKLEDSAMYFCASRRQGANYGYTFGSGTRLTVV.

Ten or more counts support this clone. V usage is TRBV19 and J usage is TRBJ2-3; TRBD1 aligns across 7 bases. Germline assignment: CDR1 LNHDA and CDR2 SQIVND (reference sequence). J was trimmed by 2 bases and V by 3 bases; bases with no gene match: 5. The CDR3 is made up of 15 amino acids. The CDR3, as DNA: TGTGCCAGTAGTATTAACAGGGGCTCCACAGATACGCAGTATTTT. It encodes CASSINRGSTDTQYF.

The sample holds many counts of this clone. The chain couples TRBV6-1 to TRBJ2-3, with 9 bases identical to TRBD1. Germline V gene lookup returns CDR1 MNHNS and CDR2 SASEGT. The CDR3 runs 14 residues. J lost 4 bases, V lost 5 bases, and 4 bases had no gene match. The CDR3 loop is CASSRTGVPDTQYF. DNA of the CDR3: TGTGCCAGCAGTAGGACAGGGGTTCCAGATACGCAGTATTTT.

There are many counts of this clone. The chain uses TRBV19 and TRBJ1-1, with TRBD1 matching 9 bases. The CDR3 has 15 amino acids. The germline V gene has CDR1 LNHDA and CDR2 SQIVND (reference sequence). The V and J ends lost 5 bases and 1 base, in that order; junction bases with no gene match: 5. The CDR3 reads CASSPGTGRNTEAFF. The CDR3 DNA follows: TGTGCCAGTAGTCCCGGGACAGGGAGGAACACTGAAGCTTTCTTT.

This clone was found many times. This chain joins TRBV6-6 and TRBJ1-1; D possibly corresponds to TRBD1 (5 bases). CDR3 length equals 13 residues. Germline loops: CDR1 MNHNY, CDR2 SVGAGI (reference sequence). Trimming removed 0 bases from V and 8 bases from J, with 10 bases in between. This chain's CDR3 is CASSYSRGREAFF. The CDR3 nucleotides are TGTGCCAGCAGTTACTCGAGGGGCCGGGAAGCTTTCTTT.

This clone was counted at least ten times. The chain is built from TRBV6-5 and TRBJ2-1; the match to TRBD2 covers 9 bases. The CDR3 covers 15 residues. The V segment lost 1 base and the J segment 6 bases; nucleotides outside the gene matches: 4. Germline V gene lookup returns CDR1 MNHEY and CDR2 SVGAGI. The CDR3 region is CASSYFAGGGNEQFF. The CDR3 nucleotides are TGTGCCAGCAGTTACTTTGCGGGAGGGGGCAATGAGCAGTTCTTC.

This clone has ten or more counts. The chain employs TRBV7-8 and TRBJ2-1, with 9 bases lining up with TRBD2. Germline CDR1 reads SGHVS; CDR2 reads FQNEAQ. The J segment lost 8 bases and the V segment lost 3 bases, leaving 17 bases of the junction unmatched. The CDR3 is 18 amino acids. The CDR3 DNA follows: TGTGCCAGCAGCTTTGGGACACCGGGACTAGCAAAAAGGGATGAGCAGTTCTTC. Amino acid sequence: CASSFGTPGLAKRDEQFF.

This clone was picked up many times. V usage is TRBV4-3 and J usage is TRBJ2-2; TRBD2 agrees at 11 bases. Germline V gene sequence: CDR1 LGHNA, CDR2 YSLEER. This CDR3 spans 17 amino acids. J gave up 3 bases and V 4 bases, and 7 bases lay outside the gene matches. CDR3 region: CASSRGTSGTYTGELFF. The CDR3 nucleotides read TGCGCCAGCAGCCGAGGGACTAGCGGAACTTACACCGGGGAGCTGTTTTTT.

This clone has at least ten counts. The V gene is TRBV20-1, the J gene TRBJ1-4, with D possibly TRBD1 on 6 matching bases. Germline CDR1 and CDR2: DFQATT and SNEGSKA (reference sequence). The CDR3 is 14 amino acids. V was trimmed by 4 bases and J by 0 bases, leaving 9 bases between them. The CDR3 DNA is TGCAGTGCTATTTACAGGGCAACTAATGAAAAACTGTTTTTT. Amino acids: CSAIYRATNEKLFF.

This clone was seen repeatedly, ten times or more. V gene TRBV6-1 combines with J gene TRBJ2-2, with 9 positions matching TRBD1. The V gene's germline CDR1 is MNHNS and CDR2 SASEGT. The CDR3 spans 14 residues. Trimming at V came to 5 bases and at J to 7 bases, leaving 5 bases not matched to a gene. The CDR3 loop is CASSRQGGGGELFF. The CDR3 DNA reads TGTGCCAGCAGTAGACAGGGGGGAGGCGGGGAGCTGTTTTTT.

This clone was counted at least ten times. The gene calls are TRBV5-1 and TRBJ2-1, with D hard to call. The germline V gene has CDR1 SGHRS and CDR2 YFSETQ. The CDR3 has 15 residues. Trimming took off 0 bases at V and 0 bases at J, with 7 bases between the two ends. Written as DNA, the CDR3 is TGCGCCAGCAGCTTGGGGAGCAGCTCCTACAATGAGCAGTTCTTC. It is translated as CASSLGSSSYNEQFF.

This clone was seen at least ten times. The chain is built from TRBV4-3 and TRBJ1-3; D not certain. The CDR3 is 17 amino acids. Looked up from germline, CDR1 is LGHNA and CDR2 is YSLEER. V was clipped by 4 bases and J by 1 base, with 17 bases between them. CDR3 sequence reads: CASSPGPAGPSGNTIYF. The CDR3 DNA reads as TGCGCCAGCAGCCCCGGACCGGCCGGACCTTCTGGAAACACCATATATTTT.